Listed here are 12 T cell receptor beta chains from one sample, sequenced in a study of T cell responses to AZD1222 COVID-19 vaccine. Some clones are missing from TCRdb's copy, which holds only in-frame ones; the method was immunoSEQ multiplex PCR. Of about 190,000 clones listed, over 75% are singletons. Sequencing used peripheral blood, obtained on day 0 of AZD1222 vaccination. These receptors came from an adult in good health.

The chain carries TRBV12-3 or TRBV12-4 and TRBJ2-7, with D possibly matching TRBD2 (5 bases). The V and J ends lost 3 bases and 3 bases respectively, with 9 bases between them. The CDR3 spans 13 residues. The DNA of the CDR3 is TGTGCCAGCAGTTTCCGGGGTCTCTACGAGCAGTACTTC. It translates to CASSFRGLYEQYF.

This chain's CDR3 is CSASVSSSYNEQFF. CDR3 DNA: TGCAGTGCTAGTGTATCTAGCTCCTACAATGAGCAGTTCTTC. This chain links TRBV20-1 with TRBJ2-1; D gene unclear. V was trimmed by 3 bases and J by 0 bases, leaving 9 bases between them. The CDR3 is made up of 14 amino acids. Germline CDR1 DFQATT, CDR2 SNEGSKA (reference sequence).

With regard to this clone: This specimen includes other DNA sequences encoding the same CDR3. The chain links TRBV7-9 to TRBJ2-6; D not certain. V gave up 3 bases and J gave up 1 base, with 4 bases separating them. There are 14 residues in the CDR3. Germline lookup yields CDR1 SEHNR and CDR2 FQNEAQ (reference sequence). The CDR3 nucleotides are TGTGCCAGCAGCTTGGGATCTGGGGCCAACGTCCTGACTTTC. It codes for CASSLGSGANVLTF.

V usage is TRBV11-2 and J usage is TRBJ1-5, with TRBD1 as a possible D gene (6 bases). The CDR3 loop spans 19 amino acids. V gave up 0 bases and J gave up 0 bases, with 18 bases separating them. Germline V gene data show CDR1 as SGHAT and CDR2 as FQNNGV. The CDR3 is CASSLDSARDIYSNQPQHF. The DNA for the CDR3 is TGTGCCAGCAGCTTAGATTCCGCCAGGGACATCTATAGCAATCAGCCCCAGCATTTT.

The chain employs TRBV6-5 and TRBJ1-5; D gene uncertain. The V end lost 6 bases, the J end lost 0 bases, and 6 bases lay between the germline ends. The CDR3 runs 13 residues. CDR1 MNHEY and CDR2 SVGAGI come from the germline V gene. DNA of the CDR3: TGTGCCAGCAGCCCCCATAGCAATCAGCCCCAGCATTTT. Its protein product is CASSPHSNQPQHF.

This chain joins TRBV27 and TRBJ2-5; 12 bases line up with TRBD2. V lost 7 bases and J lost 3; bases outside the gene matches: 3. CDR1 and CDR2 from the germline V gene are MNHEY and SMNVEV (reference sequence). The CDR3 spans 14 residues. The CDR3 loop reads CASKLAGGKETQYF. In nucleotides, the CDR3 is TGTGCCAGCAAGCTAGCGGGGGGGAAAGAGACCCAGTACTTC.

CDR3 region: CASSIQIAGGQETQYF. The DNA for the CDR3 is TGTGCCAGCAGCATACAAATAGCGGGGGGCCAAGAGACCCAGTACTTC. The chain uses TRBV9 and TRBJ2-5, with 10 nucleotides matching TRBD2. The length of the CDR3 is 16 residues. The junction had 7 bases not matched to a gene; V was cut back by 4 bases and J by 1 base. Germline V gene lookup returns CDR1 SGDLS and CDR2 YYNGEE.

The V call is TRBV14, the J call TRBJ2-7; the D is unclear. The germline CDR1 and CDR2 sequences are SGHDN and FVKESK. The CDR3 extends over 15 amino acids. V lost 2 bases to trimming and J lost 2 bases, with 13 bases between them. The CDR3 bases are TGTGCCAGCAGCCAATCACTACGGAACACCTACGAGCAGTACTTC. Translation gives CASSQSLRNTYEQYF. Complete variable domain (other parts from reference TRBV14 and TRBJ2-7): EAGVTQFPSHSVIEKGQTVTLRCDPISGHDNLYWYRRVMGKEIKFLLHFVKESKQDESGMPNNRFLAERTGGTYSTLKVQPAELEDSGVYFCASSQSLRNTYEQYFGPGTRLTVT.

This sequence joins TRBV7-2 and TRBJ2-7; either TRBD1 or TRBD2 may fit D (6 bases each). CDR3 length: 15 residues. V was clipped by 2 bases and J by 2 bases, with 13 bases between them. The V gene's germline CDR1 is SGHTA and CDR2 FQGNSA. The CDR3 is CASSLLAGGPYEQYF. In nucleotides, the CDR3 is TGTGCCAGCAGCTTATTGGCCGGGGGCCCCTACGAGCAGTACTTC.

The V call is TRBV10-2, the J call TRBJ1-4, with D unresolved. The CDR3 loop spans 12 amino acids. V was shortened by 0 bases and J by 8 bases, with 4 bases between the two germline ends. The germline gives CDR1 WSHSY, CDR2 SAAADI. CDR3 in amino acids: CASSESGEKLFF. Written as DNA, the CDR3 is TGCGCCAGCAGTGAGTCCGGAGAAAAACTGTTTTTT.

V gene TRBV13 combines with J gene TRBJ2-7; D not certain. This CDR3 region has 14 residues. Trimming took 5 bases from V and 0 from J, leaving 11 bases between them. The V gene's germline CDR1 is PRHDT and CDR2 FYEKMQ (reference sequence). The DNA of the CDR3 is TGTGCCAGCAGCCCGAGGTCTATCTCCTACGAGCAGTACTTC. This codes for CASSPRSISYEQYF.

This rearrangement joins TRBV19 to TRBJ1-1; a possible D gene is TRBD1 (5 bases). V was pared by 7 bases and J by 7 bases, with 16 bases between. This CDR3 has 13 residues. Germline CDR1 LNHDA, CDR2 SQIVND (reference sequence). The CDR3 bases are TGTGCCAGTACCCATCGATGGGGGGTTGAAGCTTTCTTT. Amino acid sequence: CASTHRWGVEAFF. Variable domain in full (rest from reference TRBV19 and TRBJ1-1): DGGITQSPKYLFRKEGQNVTLSCEQNLNHDAMYWYRQDPGQGLRLIYYSQIVNDFQKGDIAEGYSVSREKKESFPLTVTSAQKNPTAFYLCASTHRWGVEAFFGQGTRLTVV.